The 18 T cell receptor beta chains presented below share a single source sample, sequenced in a study of blood T cell repertoires in COVID-19. Only in-frame clones appear in the TCRdb table, and some are missing; sequencing was by immunoSEQ multiplex PCR. The table shows approximately 210,000 clones, with around 89% occurring only once. The sequenced material came from peripheral blood. The origin of the receptors is a man between 65 and 79 years old with acute or convalescent COVID-19.

Only a few counts were recorded for this clone. The CDR3 sequence: CASRVRGGMNTEAFF. The CDR3 DNA reads as TGTGCCAGCAGAGTAAGGGGAGGTATGAACACTGAAGCTTTCTTT. The chain recombines TRBV13 with TRBJ1-1; a weak D match, TRBD1 (5 bases). The CDR3 spans 15 residues. CDR1 is PRHDT and CDR2 is FYEKMQ in the germline V gene (reference sequence). Trimming took off 6 bases at V and 0 bases at J, with 14 bases between the two ends.

The chain joins TRBV27 to TRBJ1-6; D remains ambiguous. Trimming left V 2 bases short and J 9 bases short, with 14 bases between. The CDR3 sequence is 15 residues long. Germline V gene data show CDR1 as MNHEY and CDR2 as SMNVEV (reference sequence). The CDR3 is CASSLSPLPSSPLHF. The CDR3 region has the DNA TGTGCCAGCAGTTTAAGCCCCCTCCCGAGTTCACCCCTCCACTTT.

This chain uses TRBV21-1 with TRBJ2-1; the D segment call TRBD2 is taken from the table without a DNA check. TRBV21-1 is an annotated pseudogene. CDR3 length: 17 residues. The CDR3: CASSKYTAGGPYNEQFF. The CDR3, as DNA: TGTGCCAGCAGCAAGTATACCGCGGGAGGGCCCTACAATGAGCAGTTCTTC.

A few counts support this clone. CDR3 sequence: CASSVTRNNEQFF. The DNA of the CDR3 is TGTGCCAGCAGCGTGACTAGAAACAATGAGCAGTTCTTC. This chain joins TRBV6-5 and TRBJ2-1, with D possibly being TRBD2 (6 bases). Trimming took off 6 bases at V and 5 bases at J, with 11 bases between the two ends. The CDR3 is 13 amino acids. Germline lookup yields CDR1 MNHEY and CDR2 SVGAGI.

J is TRBJ2-1 and V is TRBV10-3, with 11 bases identical to TRBD2. This CDR3 region has 14 residues. The V gene end was trimmed by 11 bases and the J gene end by 0 bases; junction bases not matched to a gene: 3. CDR1 and CDR2 (germline): ENHRY, SYGVKD. The CDR3 loop reads CAALAGGSYNEQFF. CDR3 nucleotides: TGTGCCGCGCTAGCGGGAGGCTCCTACAATGAGCAGTTCTTC.

This chain joins TRBV5-6 and TRBJ1-2, with D possibly TRBD1 on 6 matching bases. Germline-derived CDR1 and CDR2 are SGHDT and YYEEEE. This CDR3 is 13 amino acids long. V lost 3 bases, J lost 6 bases, and 12 bases lay in between. The CDR3 nucleotides read TGTGCCAGCAGCTCGGACAGTGTAGATGGCTACACCTTC. It is translated as CASSSDSVDGYTF.

The chain combines TRBV27 with TRBJ2-1; the D is unclear. This CDR3 has 12 residues. V was trimmed by 7 bases and J by 6 bases, leaving 10 bases between them. Germline values: CDR1 MNHEY, CDR2 SMNVEV (reference sequence). CDR3 nucleotide sequence: TGTGCCAGCAAGAGAACCTCCAATGAGCAGTTCTTC. It specifies CASKRTSNEQFF.

The rearrangement joins TRBV7-2 to TRBJ2-5; 8 bases line up with TRBD2. The CDR3 is 14 amino acids. Trimming took 1 base from V and 9 from J; bases not matched to a gene: 7. Per the germline V gene, CDR1 is SGHTA and CDR2 is FQGNSA. The CDR3 DNA sequence: TGTGCCAGCAGCTTAGGAGCGGGAGCCTTAGCCCAGTACTTC. Amino acids: CASSLGAGALAQYF.

The genes are TRBV6-5 and TRBJ2-5; unclear D gene. CDR3 length: 11 residues. Between the trimmed V and J ends, which lost 4 bases and 3 bases, there was a span of 3 bases. The germline CDR1 and CDR2 sequences are MNHEY and SVGAGI. The CDR3 spells CASSSKETQYF. In DNA, the CDR3 is TGTGCCAGCAGTTCCAAAGAGACCCAGTACTTC.

The rearrangement links TRBV5-4 to TRBJ2-5; 15 nucleotides line up with TRBD2. The germline V gene has CDR1 SGHNT and CDR2 YYREEE (reference sequence). The CDR3 extends over 16 amino acids. J was trimmed by 4 bases and V by 3 bases; bases with no gene match: 4. The CDR3 protein is CASSYGLAGGRETQYF. CDR3 DNA: TGTGCCAGCAGCTACGGACTAGCGGGAGGGAGAGAGACCCAGTACTTC.

The J gene is TRBJ2-5, the V gene TRBV5-1, with 11 bases lining up with TRBD2. Germline lookup yields CDR1 SGHRS and CDR2 YFSETQ. After removal of 1 base from V and 4 bases from J, the junction contained 6 bases not matched to a gene. This CDR3 has 16 residues. This CDR3 is CASSLRLAGGSETQYF. In DNA, the CDR3 is TGCGCCAGCAGCTTGAGGCTAGCGGGAGGATCAGAGACCCAGTACTTC.

The chain joins TRBV5-4 to TRBJ1-1; 9 bases match TRBD1. Germline-derived CDR1 and CDR2 are SGHNT and YYREEE (reference sequence). The CDR3 consists of 16 residues. The V and J ends lost 3 bases and 3 bases, in that order; junction bases with no gene match: 9. CDR3 bases: TGTGCCAGCAGCTCCCCCCTGGGACAGGGTTACACTGAAGCTTTCTTT. Protein: CASSSPLGQGYTEAFF.

In DNA, the CDR3 is TGTGCCAGCAGCAGGACAGGGTACGGCTACACCTTC. Translated, it gives CASSRTGYGYTF. V and J are TRBV9 and TRBJ1-2, with 8 bases fitting TRBD1. This CDR3 has 12 amino acids. V trimming: 4 bases; J trimming: 8 bases; junction bases outside the gene matches: 4. The germline V gene encodes CDR1 SGDLS and CDR2 YYNGEE.

The chain is built from TRBV28 and TRBJ2-7; 8 bases fit TRBD2. CDR1 MDHEN and CDR2 SYDVKM come from the germline V gene. Trimming cost V 5 bases and J 0 bases; bases outside gene matches: 6. The CDR3 has 15 amino acids. This CDR3 is CASSLYSGTSYEQYF. CDR3 sequence (DNA): TGTGCCAGCAGTCTTTATAGCGGGACCTCCTACGAGCAGTACTTC.

This clone is a singleton in its sample. The gene calls are TRBV6-5 and TRBJ2-3; perhaps TRBD2 as D (6 bases). Germline CDR1 and CDR2: MNHEY and SVGAGI. The CDR3 sequence is 14 residues long. V dropped 5 bases and J dropped 3 bases, with 12 bases sitting between them. This CDR3 reads CASSPTRGTDTQYF. For the CDR3, the DNA is TGTGCCAGCAGTCCGACTAGAGGGACAGATACGCAGTATTTT.

This clone was seen a handful of times. V is TRBV10-2 and J is TRBJ1-2; tentatively, D is TRBD1 (5 bases). Germline V lookup: CDR1 WSHSY, CDR2 SAAADI. The CDR3 spans 12 residues. Trimming stripped 6 bases from V and 4 bases from J, with 9 bases between. CDR3 residues: CASRKDSYGYTF. The CDR3 DNA reads TGCGCCAGCAGAAAAGACAGCTATGGCTACACCTTC.

Remarks on this clone: Other DNA sequences in this sample translate to the same CDR3. The rearrangement joins TRBV5-1 to TRBJ1-4; 7 nucleotides match TRBD1. This CDR3 has 14 residues. Germline trimming cut 0 bases from V and 8 bases from J; bases unmatched to any gene: 4. Germline V CDR1 and CDR2: SGHRS, YFSETQ. The CDR3, as DNA: TGCGCCAGCAGCTTGGGACAGGGAGGCGAAAAACTGTTTTTT. Protein product: CASSLGQGGEKLFF. Variable domain in full (rest from reference TRBV5-1 and TRBJ1-4): KAGVTQTPRYLIKTRGQQVTLSCSPISGHRSVSWYQQTPGQGLQFLFEYFSETQRNKGNFPGRFSGRQFSNSRSEMNVSTLELGDSALYLCASSLGQGGEKLFFGSGTQLSVL.

The genes are TRBV15 and TRBJ1-1; 8 bases line up with TRBD1. Germline-derived CDR1 and CDR2 are LNHNV and YYDKDF (reference sequence). The CDR3 contains 15 residues. The junction had 7 bases not matched to a gene; V was cut back by 2 bases and J by 5 bases. The CDR3 loop is CATSRFGQGGTEAFF. The DNA of the CDR3 is TGTGCCACCAGCAGATTTGGACAGGGAGGTACTGAAGCTTTCTTT. Combining the CDR3 with reference TRBV15 and TRBJ1-1 gives the whole variable domain DAMVIQNPRYQVTQFGKPVTLSCSQTLNHNVMYWYQQKSSQAPKLLFHYYDKDFNNEADTPDNFQSRRPNTSFCFLDIRSPGLGDTAMYLCATSRFGQGGTEAFFGQGTRLTVV.